One and the same sample provided the 15 T cell receptor beta chains below, sequenced in a study of Ad26.COV2.S vaccination and SARS-CoV-2 variants (dated by TCRdb to the early 2020s). Preparation of the library involved the immunoSEQ multiplex PCR assay. What TCRdb holds here is the immuneACCESS table cut down to in-frame rearrangements. Part of the clones is not present; checked against another copy, under half of the missing clones reflect an unresolved V gene, and the others are unexplained. This sample comprises hundreds of thousands of clones, around 92% of them detected only once. Approximately 1.7% of the sample rests with the top ten. In the paper's terms, the treatment or condition label means: about 20 received Ad26.COV2.S at low or high dose, single or two shots; 5 received placebo; per-sample allocation not given. For vaccine and placebo recipients, repertoires were sequenced using samples collected on day 63 after the first injection.

The source material was peripheral blood, sampled in a trial of Ad26.COV2.S vaccine versus placebo. The receptors stem from a person between 18 and 60 years old who received the Ad26.COV2.S COVID-19 vaccine or a placebo.

The rearrangement joins TRBV5-1 to TRBJ2-7, with 7 bases aligning to TRBD1. Germline values: CDR1 SGHRS, CDR2 YFSETQ. This CDR3 has 13 amino acids. The V segment lost 4 bases and the J segment 1 base; nucleotides outside the gene matches: 2. The CDR3 DNA reads as TGCGCCAGCAGCACGGGACAGTCCTACGAGCAGTACTTC. It translates to CASSTGQSYEQYF. Full variable domain (remainder filled in from reference TRBV5-1 and TRBJ2-7): KAGVTQTPRYLIKTRGQQVTLSCSPISGHRSVSWYQQTPGQGLQFLFEYFSETQRNKGNFPGRFSGRQFSNSRSEMNVSTLELGDSALYLCASSTGQSYEQYFGPGTRLTVT.

This chain joins TRBV12-3 or TRBV12-4 and TRBJ1-5; D is ambiguous. V dropped 5 bases and J dropped 6 bases, with 11 bases sitting between them. The CDR3 runs 13 residues. Here the CDR3 DNA reads TGTGCCAGCAGTCCCTCCCGCGGTCAGCCCCAGCATTTT. Translating it yields CASSPSRGQPQHF.

The chain uses TRBV7-9 and TRBJ2-7; 7 nucleotides align to TRBD1. In germline, CDR1 is SEHNR, CDR2 FQNEAQ (reference sequence). The junction had 7 bases not matched to a gene; V was cut back by 5 bases and J by 3 bases. CDR3 length equals 14 residues. Here the CDR3 DNA reads TGTGCCAGCAGCCCTACAGGGGTGGGCTACGAGCAGTACTTC. Amino acid sequence: CASSPTGVGYEQYF.

This clone showed up just a few times. This sequence joins TRBV6-2 or TRBV6-3 and TRBJ2-7; D gene uncertain. From germline, CDR1 is MNHEY and CDR2 SVGEGT. Between the trimmed V and J ends, which lost 2 bases and 3 bases, there was a span of 2 bases. This CDR3 spans 11 amino acids. The CDR3 coding sequence is TGTGCCAGCAGTTACCGCTACGAGCAGTACTTC. It codes for CASSYRYEQYF.

The chain recombines TRBV4-3 with TRBJ1-4; TRBD1 is a possible D gene (6 bases). Germline V lookup: CDR1 LGHNA, CDR2 YSLEER. The CDR3 runs to 15 residues. V shed 4 bases and J shed 5 bases, with 14 bases lying between them. The CDR3 DNA follows: TGCGCCAGCAGCCCCAGGGGAGGGGGGAATGAAAAACTGTTTTTT. Amino acids: CASSPRGGGNEKLFF.

V and J are TRBV27 and TRBJ2-7, with D possibly being TRBD1 (5 bases). The CDR3 contains 16 residues. The V and J ends lost 7 bases and 1 base respectively, with 20 bases between them. The germline CDR1 and CDR2 sequences are MNHEY and SMNVEV (reference sequence). CDR3 bases: TGTGCCAGCACCCAAGTCAGACAGTCCCAGTCCTACGAGCAGTACTTC. Protein: CASTQVRQSQSYEQYF.

V gene TRBV27 combines with J gene TRBJ2-7; a weak D match, TRBD1 (6 bases). V shed 2 bases and J shed 2 bases, with 28 bases lying between them. The germline V gene has CDR1 MNHEY and CDR2 SMNVEV (reference sequence). CDR3 size: 20 residues. In DNA, the CDR3 is TGTGCCAGCAGTTTACAACCTACCGGGACAAAAAGAACAAGCACCTACGAGCAGTACTTC. Protein product: CASSLQPTGTKRTSTYEQYF.

The chain uses TRBV30 and TRBJ1-6; D might be TRBD1 (5 bases). There are 14 residues in the CDR3. CDR1 and CDR2 (germline): GTSNPN, SVGIG (reference sequence). Trimming removed 2 bases at V and 5 bases at J, with 10 bases between. In nucleotides, the CDR3 is TGTGCCTGGAGTCGTGGACAAAATAATTCACCCCTCCACTTT. It encodes CAWSRGQNNSPLHF.

The chain uses TRBV5-4 and TRBJ2-1; D possibly corresponds to TRBD2 (6 bases). The CDR3 totals 15 residues. The germline V gene encodes CDR1 SGHNT and CDR2 YYREEE (reference sequence). Between the trimmed V and J ends, which lost 5 bases and 0 bases, there was a span of 12 bases. The CDR3 nucleotides read TGTGCCAGCAGATTATACGGGGGCTCCTACAATGAGCAGTTCTTC. Encoded protein: CASRLYGGSYNEQFF.

A note on this clone: The same CDR3 can be traced to other DNA sequences in this sample. This chain links TRBV6-5 with TRBJ1-1; 9 nucleotides align to TRBD1. With V trimmed by 5 bases and J by 0 bases, 4 bases remained unmatched. CDR3 length equals 15 residues. The germline V gene has CDR1 MNHEY and CDR2 SVGAGI. The chain's CDR3 is CASSPGTGMNTEAFF. The CDR3 bases are TGTGCCAGCAGTCCCGGGACAGGGATGAACACTGAAGCTTTCTTT.

This chain links TRBV10-1 with TRBJ2-3; 10 nucleotides line up with TRBD2. V trimming: 4 bases; J trimming: 5 bases; junction bases outside the gene matches: 6. Germline CDR1 WNHNN, CDR2 SYGVQD (reference sequence). The CDR3 is 15 amino acids. This CDR3 is CASSVLAGARDTQYF. The CDR3 coding sequence is TGCGCCAGCAGTGTCCTAGCGGGAGCTAGAGATACGCAGTATTTT.

The J gene is TRBJ2-3, the V gene TRBV5-8; D possibly uses TRBD1 or TRBD2 (5 bases each). Germline CDR1 and CDR2: SGHTS and YDEGEE. The CDR3 is 15 residues long. Trimming stripped 3 bases from V and 2 bases from J, with 13 bases between. The chain's CDR3 is CASSSLGEFTDTQYF. The DNA of the CDR3 is TGTGCCAGCAGCTCCCTAGGGGAGTTCACAGATACGCAGTATTTT.

This clone was observed once. J is TRBJ1-2 and V is TRBV19, with D uncertain. V shed 0 bases and J shed 8 bases, with 13 bases lying between them. Germline loops: CDR1 LNHDA, CDR2 SQIVND (reference sequence). The CDR3 sequence is 14 residues long. The CDR3 DNA sequence: TGTGCCAGTAGTATAGACCTGAGTGCTTACGGCTACACCTTC. Protein product: CASSIDLSAYGYTF.

This chain uses TRBV30 with TRBJ2-7, with D perhaps matching TRBD2 (6 bases). Germline-derived CDR1 and CDR2 are GTSNPN and SVGIG (reference sequence). Deletions cut 4 bases from V and 2 bases from J, with 12 bases between. This CDR3 contains 13 residues. CDR3 DNA sequence: TGTGCCTGGAACTGGGGAGGACCCTACGAGCAGTACTTC. This translates into CAWNWGGPYEQYF.

This clone showed up just a few times. The V and J genes are TRBV10-1 and TRBJ1-1; D is unresolved. Germline-derived CDR1 and CDR2 are WNHNN and SYGVQD (reference sequence). CDR3 size: 14 residues. With 0 bases removed from V and 1 base from J, the gap between germline ends came to 6 bases. This chain's CDR3 is CASSESRGNTEAFF. As DNA, the CDR3 is TGCGCCAGCAGTGAGTCTCGCGGGAACACTGAAGCTTTCTTT.